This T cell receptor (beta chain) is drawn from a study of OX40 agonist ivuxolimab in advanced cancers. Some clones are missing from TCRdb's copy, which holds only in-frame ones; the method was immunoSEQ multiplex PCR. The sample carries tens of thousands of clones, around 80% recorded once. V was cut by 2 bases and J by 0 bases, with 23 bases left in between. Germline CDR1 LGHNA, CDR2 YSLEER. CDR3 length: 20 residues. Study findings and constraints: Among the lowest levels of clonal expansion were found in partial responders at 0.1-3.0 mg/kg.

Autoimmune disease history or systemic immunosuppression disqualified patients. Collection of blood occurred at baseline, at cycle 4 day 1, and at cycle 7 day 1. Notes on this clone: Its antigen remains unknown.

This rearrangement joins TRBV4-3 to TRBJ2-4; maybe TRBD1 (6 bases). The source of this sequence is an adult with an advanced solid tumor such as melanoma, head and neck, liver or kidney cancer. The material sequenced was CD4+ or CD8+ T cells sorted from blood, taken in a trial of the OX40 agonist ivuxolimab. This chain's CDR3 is CASSQKIYGGRLLAKNIQYF. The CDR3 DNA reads TGCGCCAGCAGCCAAAAGATATATGGGGGCAGACTTTTAGCCAAAAACATTCAGTACTTC.